What follows are 4 T cell receptor beta chains derived from one specimen sequenced in a study of spatial heterogeneity in lung cancer. Overall study findings and caveats: The study found that expanded intratumoral alpha and beta TCR counts tracked tumor mutation counts.

These receptors' targets are unknown. TCRdb processed the 5' RACE reads anew with MiXCR; each CDR3 protein has one entry. The repertoire consists of under 7,000 distinct CDR3 sequences, with roughly a tenth occurring once and the leading ten covering about a quarter. The time point was: sample taken at primary tumor resection. Sequencing used lung tumor tissue, obtained at surgery. The receptors here all came from a female donor with early-stage non-small cell lung cancer.

By frequency in the sample, this clonotype is medium-sized. This chain links TRBV13 with TRBJ1-1, with D hard to call. Trimming left V 1 base short and J 1 base short, with 10 bases between. The CDR3 contains 15 residues. Per germline, CDR1 PRHDT and CDR2 FYEKMQ (reference sequence). The DNA for the CDR3 is TGTGCCAGCAGCTTAGACCCCCATGCGAACACTGAAGCTTTCTTT. Protein: CASSLDPHANTEAFF.

This clonotype counts as medium-sized. This chain links TRBV28 with TRBJ1-5, with unresolved D. Germline values: CDR1 MDHEN, CDR2 SYDVKM. Trimming took 5 bases from V and 7 from J, leaving 15 bases between them. The CDR3 contains 14 residues. The CDR3 DNA sequence: TGTGCCAGCAGTACGATGGGAGGAGGCCAGCCCCAGCATTTT. It translates to CASSTMGGGQPQHF.

This clonotype is medium-sized in the sample. CDR3 sequence: CAWSVLKRVRQETQYF. The CDR3 bases are TGTGCCTGGAGTGTACTCAAGCGGGTCCGGCAAGAGACCCAGTACTTC. The J gene is TRBJ2-5, the V gene TRBV30; D is perhaps TRBD2 (6 bases). The CDR3 sequence is 16 residues long. The V end was cut by 0 bases, the J end by 2 bases, with 16 bases between. CDR1 GTSNPN and CDR2 SVGIG come from the germline V gene (reference sequence).

J is TRBJ1-5 and V is TRBV10-3; D possibly corresponds to TRBD1 (5 bases). The ends were cut back, 0 bases at V and 5 bases at J, with 11 bases in the middle. CDR1 ENHRY and CDR2 SYGVKD come from the germline V gene. This CDR3 spans 15 amino acids. CDR3: CAISESGRVYQPQHF. The CDR3, as DNA: TGTGCCATCAGTGAGTCGGGCAGGGTGTATCAGCCCCAGCATTTT.